Sequencing of this TCR beta chain was carried out in a study of blood T cell repertoires in COVID-19. About the study: The cDNA or gDNA used as material had been derived from T cells, B-cell-depleted T cells, or PBMCs.

The CDR3 runs to 13 residues. CDR1 and CDR2 (germline): KGHSH, LQKENI. V dropped 3 bases and J dropped 5; count of bases not matched to a gene: 1. Clones were sequenced by immunoSEQ multiplex PCR, and TCRdb holds only the in-frame ones, with some missing. The table shows approximately 120,000 clones, with 75% to 90% occurring only once. The chain is built from TRBV18 and TRBJ1-2; 9 nucleotides line up with TRBD1. Sequenced input: peripheral blood. The TCR comes from a human donor in a cohort sampled during active COVID-19. CDR3 DNA: TGTGCCAGCTCACCTGGACAGGGGTATGGCTACACCTTC. It translates to CASSPGQGYGYTF.